Each of the 7 T cell receptor beta chains below was sequenced from the same sample in a study of cytomegalovirus exposure and HLA in healthy donors. In the PCR, 60 Vbeta and 13 Jbeta primers were used. The repertoire was sequenced with immunoSEQ multiplex PCR; TCRdb's copy has only in-frame clones and lacks some. Recorded for this sample: approximately 70,000 clones. The sequenced sample was PBMCs. The receptors were gathered from a female donor in good health and CMV-seropositive.

The V call is TRBV29-1, the J call TRBJ2-1; 14 bases map to TRBD2. This CDR3 is 16 amino acids long. Germline CDR1 reads SQVTM; CDR2 reads ANQGSEA. V was pared by 1 base and J by 5 bases, with 4 bases of the junction left unmatched. CDR3 nucleotide sequence: TGCAGCGTTGAAGGACTAGCGGGAGGGCCCCACAATGAGCAGTTCTTC. Protein sequence: CSVEGLAGGPHNEQFF.

J is TRBJ2-7 and V is TRBV28, with TRBD1 identical over 9 bases. The CDR3 extends over 15 amino acids. The germline V gene has CDR1 MDHEN and CDR2 SYDVKM. The V gene end was trimmed by 6 bases and the J gene end by 3 bases; junction bases not matched to a gene: 9. For the CDR3, the DNA is TGTGCCAGCAGCACCACCGGGACAGGGAACTACGAGCAGTACTTC. It is translated as CASSTTGTGNYEQYF.

The V call is TRBV6-5, the J call TRBJ1-2; D possibly corresponds to TRBD1 (6 bases). Germline-derived CDR1 and CDR2 are MNHEY and SVGAGI. This CDR3 spans 15 amino acids. V was clipped by 6 bases and J by 5 bases, with 19 bases between them. CDR3 sequence: CASSQLTGIPYGYTF. CDR3 coding DNA: TGTGCCAGCAGCCAACTTACAGGGATCCCTTATGGCTACACCTTC.

The genes are TRBV5-8 and TRBJ2-1; no definite D call. This CDR3 contains 13 residues. Germline values: CDR1 SGHTS, CDR2 YDEGEE. V gave up 5 bases and J gave up 7 bases, with 13 bases separating them. CDR3 loop: CASSSVPRNEQFF. DNA of the CDR3: TGTGCCAGCAGTTCCGTACCCAGGAATGAGCAGTTCTTC.

The V call is TRBV19, the J call TRBJ2-5, with a weak D call TRBD2 (6 bases). V lost 6 bases, J lost 2 bases, and 13 bases lay in between. Germline lookup yields CDR1 LNHDA and CDR2 SQIVND (reference sequence). This CDR3 spans 14 amino acids. CDR3 nucleotides: TGTGCCAGTAGCCCCCGGGACTCTCAAGAGACCCAGTACTTC. This gives the protein CASSPRDSQETQYF.

The V gene is TRBV15, the J gene TRBJ2-6; 7 bases agree with TRBD1. This CDR3 region has 20 residues. Per the germline V gene, CDR1 is LNHNV and CDR2 is YYDKDF (reference sequence). The V and J ends lost 8 bases and 0 bases, in that order; junction bases with no gene match: 19. CDR3 in amino acids: CATCDSKGQYRNSGANVLTF. CDR3 nucleotide sequence: TGTGCCACCTGCGATAGTAAGGGACAGTACAGAAACTCTGGGGCCAACGTCCTGACTTTC.

The rearrangement joins TRBV18 to TRBJ2-7; 7 positions agree with TRBD2. CDR1 is KGHSH, CDR2 LQKENI, per germline. This CDR3 region has 15 residues. Germline trimming cut 2 bases from V and 2 bases from J; bases unmatched to any gene: 6. CDR3 amino acids: CASSPGSGIAYEQYF. The DNA for the CDR3 is TGTGCCAGCTCACCAGGGAGCGGGATAGCCTACGAGCAGTACTTC.